Listed here are 25 T cell receptor beta chains from one sample, sequenced in a study of blood T cells in healthy people across ages. Next came a second PCR, run for about 6 to 11 cycles, which used a sample-barcoded 5' primer along with a J-beta primer mix. TCRdb used MiXCR to reprocess the 5' RACE reads, holding one entry per CDR3 protein. The profile covers some 1.1 million distinct CDR3 sequences, with more than 30% appearing a single time and around 14% taken by the ten largest. The sequenced sample consisted of blood. Every receptor here comes from a man between 18 and 29 years old in good health.

The V and J genes are TRBV12-3 or TRBV12-4 and TRBJ2-2, with D uncertain. The CDR3 runs 16 residues. Trimming took 6 bases from V and 4 from J, leaving 18 bases between them. The CDR3 region is CASSRTPIRGTGELFF. The CDR3 DNA sequence: TGTGCCAGCAGCCGAACACCAATAAGAGGCACCGGGGAGCTGTTTTTT.

Regarding this clonotype: A much larger clone lies a single base off, so this may be a read error. This chain joins TRBV4-1 and TRBJ2-1; weak D call: TRBD2 (6 bases). The CDR3 runs to 17 residues. Germline V gives CDR1 MGHRA, CDR2 YSYEKL. V was cut by 2 bases and J by 11 bases, with 25 bases left in between. The CDR3 protein is CASSQPLGGRSRDKQFF. Here the CDR3 DNA reads TGCGCCAGCAGCCAACCCCTGGGGGGTCGGTCAAGGGATAAGCAGTTCTTC.

J is TRBJ2-1 and V is TRBV19; the match to TRBD1 covers 7 bases. Germline CDR1 and CDR2: LNHDA and SQIVND (reference sequence). This CDR3 has 14 amino acids. The V segment lost 10 bases and the J segment 0 bases; nucleotides outside the gene matches: 6. The CDR3 DNA reads as TGTGCCACCGGGACAGCCTACTCCTACAATGAGCAGTTCTTC. Translation gives CATGTAYSYNEQFF.

This clonotype occurred many times. The chain couples TRBV5-1 to TRBJ2-5; D ambiguous. Between the trimmed V and J ends, which lost 0 bases and 5 bases, there was a span of 5 bases. The CDR3 consists of 12 residues. Germline V gene data show CDR1 as SGHRS and CDR2 as YFSETQ. The CDR3 spells CASSLDMETQYF. Here the CDR3 DNA reads TGCGCCAGCAGCTTGGATATGGAGACCCAGTACTTC. Complete variable domain (other parts from reference TRBV5-1 and TRBJ2-5): KAGVTQTPRYLIKTRGQQVTLSCSPISGHRSVSWYQQTPGQGLQFLFEYFSETQRNKGNFPGRFSGRQFSNSRSEMNVSTLELGDSALYLCASSLDMETQYFGPGTRLLVL.

The V gene is TRBV7-9, the J gene TRBJ1-1; D is possibly TRBD1 (6 bases). Germline CDR1 and CDR2: SEHNR and FQNEAQ (reference sequence). This CDR3 region has 15 residues. Trimming removed 4 bases at V and 4 bases at J, with 16 bases between. The CDR3 nucleotides read TGTGCCAGCAGCTCCGCTGAGGGGGATGGCACTGAAGCTTTCTTT. Encoded protein: CASSSAEGDGTEAFF.

This clonotype was observed a few times. The gene calls are TRBV20-1 and TRBJ1-2; D remains ambiguous. CDR1 and CDR2 (germline): DFQATT, SNEGSKA (reference sequence). Trimming left V 6 bases short and J 8 bases short, with 13 bases between. This CDR3 spans 11 amino acids. The CDR3 DNA sequence: TGCAGTGCCTCGGGTCCGAAGGGCTACACCTTC. Protein: CSASGPKGYTF.

V gene TRBV7-2 combines with J gene TRBJ1-2; D is uncertain. There are 13 residues in the CDR3. Germline-derived CDR1 and CDR2 are SGHTA and FQGNSA. V was trimmed by 8 bases and J by 5 bases, leaving 15 bases between them. The CDR3 reads CASALGVRYGYTF. CDR3 sequence (DNA): TGTGCCAGCGCACTGGGCGTTCGGTATGGCTACACCTTC.

This clonotype turned up a few times. This sequence joins TRBV4-1 and TRBJ2-7; 9 bases are shared with TRBD1. The CDR3 is 15 residues long. Unmatched junction bases numbered 7, after V lost 1 base and J lost 6 bases. Germline CDR1 reads MGHRA; CDR2 reads YSYEKL. Here the CDR3 reads CASSQVPRDRVEQYF. The CDR3 DNA reads as TGCGCCAGCAGCCAAGTCCCAAGGGACAGGGTCGAGCAGTACTTC.

The sample holds a few counts of this clonotype. The chain recombines TRBV4-3 with TRBJ2-1; possible D gene TRBD2, 6 bases. The CDR3 length is 15 residues. Between the trimmed V and J ends, which lost 0 bases and 9 bases, there was a span of 15 bases. Per germline, CDR1 LGHNA and CDR2 YSLEER. CDR3 amino acids: CASSQEGDFGSEQFF. The CDR3, as DNA: TGCGCCAGCAGCCAAGAGGGGGACTTTGGTAGTGAGCAGTTCTTC.

The chain combines TRBV27 with TRBJ2-5; 8 bases match TRBD1. The junction had 7 bases not matched to a gene; V was cut back by 2 bases and J by 5 bases. CDR1 is MNHEY and CDR2 is SMNVEV in the germline V gene (reference sequence). CDR3 length: 15 residues. The CDR3 coding sequence is TGTGCCAGCAGTTTAAGGGACAGGAGTGAGGAGACCCAGTACTTC. Translation gives CASSLRDRSEETQYF.

This clonotype was picked up a small number of times. The chain joins TRBV4-3 to TRBJ1-1, with no clear D. The V end was cut by 0 bases, the J end by 3 bases, with 11 bases between. Per the germline V gene, CDR1 is LGHNA and CDR2 is YSLEER. The CDR3 is 15 residues long. DNA of the CDR3: TGCGCCAGCAGCCAAGAATTTGACGAGTACACTGAAGCTTTCTTT. Amino acids: CASSQEFDEYTEAFF.

This clonotype turned up a few times. The V gene is TRBV2, the J gene TRBJ1-5; 7 bases are a match to TRBD1. Germline CDR1 and CDR2: SNHLY and FYNNEI. The CDR3 contains 15 residues. V lost 6 bases to trimming and J lost 4 bases; unmatched junction nucleotides: 9. The CDR3 here is CASREQGQPNQPQHF. DNA of the CDR3: TGTGCCAGCAGGGAGCAGGGACAGCCAAATCAGCCCCAGCATTTT.

V is TRBV5-1 and J is TRBJ1-1, with D unclear. Trimming took 4 bases from V and 1 from J, leaving 11 bases between them. CDR1 is SGHRS, CDR2 YFSETQ, per germline. The CDR3 extends over 14 amino acids. The CDR3 bases are TGCGCCAGCAGCGACGACTCCTCGAACACTGAAGCTTTCTTT. Translating gives CASSDDSSNTEAFF.

A few counts support this clonotype. The chain has TRBV7-2 and TRBJ2-1; weak D call: TRBD1 (5 bases). The CDR3 has 12 residues. V was clipped by 1 base and J by 12 bases, with 10 bases between them. CDR1 and CDR2 from the germline V gene are SGHTA and FQGNSA. The CDR3 sequence: CASSLGVRVQFF. In nucleotides, the CDR3 is TGTGCCAGCAGCTTAGGTGTCAGGGTGCAGTTCTTC.

The V gene is TRBV27, the J gene TRBJ2-1; unclear D gene. Germline CDR1 is MNHEY and CDR2 is SMNVEV (reference sequence). V lost 5 bases, J lost 10 bases, and 18 bases lay in between. The CDR3 length is 14 residues. The CDR3 reads CASSVGSMKSEQFF. The CDR3, as DNA: TGTGCCAGCAGTGTGGGTTCTATGAAGAGCGAGCAGTTCTTC.

This chain links TRBV12-3 or TRBV12-4 with TRBJ2-2; D perhaps matches TRBD1 (5 bases). V lost 6 bases to trimming and J lost 1 base, with 12 bases between them. CDR3 length: 15 amino acids. The CDR3 sequence: CASSSLTVNTGELFF. The DNA for the CDR3 is TGTGCCAGCAGCTCACTGACAGTGAACACCGGGGAGCTGTTTTTT.

This rearrangement joins TRBV6-5 to TRBJ1-5; 7 positions match TRBD1. The length of the CDR3 is 14 residues. V dropped 7 bases and J dropped 1; count of bases not matched to a gene: 4. Germline V gene lookup returns CDR1 MNHEY and CDR2 SVGAGI. This CDR3 reads CASIPGGSNQPQHF. The CDR3 bases are TGTGCCAGCATTCCAGGGGGGAGCAATCAGCCCCAGCATTTT.

This clonotype came up a few times. This sequence joins TRBV28 and TRBJ2-5, with D perhaps TRBD2 (5 bases). Germline-derived CDR1 and CDR2 are MDHEN and SYDVKM. The CDR3 has 16 amino acids. The V end lost 5 bases, the J end lost 3 bases, and 19 bases lay between the germline ends. The DNA of the CDR3 is TGTGCCAGCAGTACTCATAGGAGCGGAGCAAAAGAGACCCAGTACTTC. Translating gives CASSTHRSGAKETQYF. The variable domain in full, completed from reference TRBV28 and TRBJ2-5, reads DVKVTQSSRYLVKRTGEKVFLECVQDMDHENMFWYRQDPGLGLRLIYFSYDVKMKEKGDIPEGYSVSREKKERFSLILESASTNQTSMYLCASSTHRSGAKETQYFGPGTRLLVL.

This clonotype has a handful of counts. The chain is built from TRBV29-1 and TRBJ2-7; no definite D call. The CDR3 length is 11 residues. Per germline, CDR1 SQVTM and CDR2 ANQGSEA. V lost 7 bases, J lost 1 base, and 8 bases lay in between. CDR3 DNA sequence: TGCAGCGGCCTCGGGTCCTACGAGCAGTACTTC. This sequence encodes CSGLGSYEQYF.

The chain links TRBV6-1 to TRBJ1-5, with 9 bases matching TRBD1. V lost 5 bases and J lost 5; bases outside the gene matches: 4. This CDR3 has 14 amino acids. CDR1 and CDR2 (germline): MNHNS, SASEGT. CDR3 coding DNA: TGTGCCAGCAGTAGGACAGGGGAGGATCAGCCCCAGCATTTT. Encoded protein: CASSRTGEDQPQHF.

Here the CDR3 reads CASSLVGGAAFF. The CDR3 DNA reads TGTGCCAGCAGCTTAGTCGGGGGAGCAGCTTTCTTT. The V call is TRBV7-2, the J call TRBJ1-1; a weak D match, TRBD1 (5 bases). V was trimmed by 1 base and J by 10 bases, leaving 10 bases between them. From germline, CDR1 is SGHTA and CDR2 FQGNSA. The CDR3 runs 12 residues.

The gene calls are TRBV6-2 or TRBV6-3 and TRBJ2-7; D ambiguous. This CDR3 is 11 amino acids long. Between the trimmed V and J ends, which lost 5 bases and 7 bases, there was a span of 9 bases. Per the germline V gene, CDR1 is MNHEY and CDR2 is SVGEGT. This CDR3 reads CASSINWEQYF. CDR3 nucleotides: TGTGCCAGCAGTATCAATTGGGAGCAGTACTTC.

This sequence joins TRBV6-5 and TRBJ1-5; the D gene is possibly TRBD1 (6 bases). The CDR3 consists of 18 residues. The germline CDR1 and CDR2 sequences are MNHEY and SVGAGI. V lost 0 bases and J lost 0, with 15 bases in between. The CDR3 nucleotides read TGTGCCAGCAGTTACTCCCACCGGGACAACTATAGCAATCAGCCCCAGCATTTT. It codes for CASSYSHRDNYSNQPQHF.

J is TRBJ2-7 and V is TRBV3-1; 8 positions match TRBD1. Per the germline V gene, CDR1 is LGHDT and CDR2 is YNNKEL (reference sequence). Losses at the gene ends were 1 base for V and 2 bases for J; bases not matched to a gene: 10. The CDR3 consists of 17 residues. The CDR3 DNA reads as TGTGCCAGCAGCCAAGGGGAAAGAACAGGGGGACCCTACGAGCAGTACTTC. It encodes CASSQGERTGGPYEQYF.

In regard to this clonotype: One end of the junction is discordant with germline, which a read error may explain. The chain carries TRBV7-2 and TRBJ2-6; perhaps TRBD2 as D (6 bases). Looked up from germline, CDR1 is SGHTA and CDR2 is FQGNSA. The CDR3 is 15 amino acids. The CDR3 protein is CASSLIAVGVNVLTF. The DNA of the CDR3 is TGTGCCAGCAGCTTGATAGCGGTCGGGGTCAACGTCCTGACTTTC.